The 32 T cell receptor beta chains reported below all come from one sample, sequenced in a study of siplizumab effects on memory and regulatory T cells. Here immunoSEQ multiplex PCR was the method, and the copy in TCRdb shows in-frame clones only, minus some. The profile shows 90,000 to 95,000 clones, approximately 96% of them singletons. The source material was naive CD4+ T cells sorted from blood. The receptors stem from a human donor in good health.

The chain couples TRBV7-9 to TRBJ2-3; 9 nucleotides agree with TRBD2. With 3 bases clipped from V and 2 bases from J, the junction kept 3 bases outside the gene matches. The CDR3 runs to 15 residues. Per germline, CDR1 SEHNR and CDR2 FQNEAQ (reference sequence). The CDR3 DNA sequence: TGTGCCAGCAGCTTTTGGGGACTAGCCACAGATACGCAGTATTTT. Its protein is CASSFWGLATDTQYF.

The chain joins TRBV9 to TRBJ2-5; no definite D call. The length of the CDR3 is 13 residues. Germline V gene sequence: CDR1 SGDLS, CDR2 YYNGEE. Trimming pared 2 bases from V and 0 bases from J, leaving 5 bases between. This chain's CDR3 is CASSVRDQETQYF. DNA for the CDR3: TGTGCCAGCAGCGTTAGGGACCAAGAGACCCAGTACTTC.

This sequence joins TRBV15 and TRBJ2-7; D call uncertain. Trimming removed 0 bases at V and 3 bases at J, with 15 bases between. The CDR3 runs 16 residues. CDR1 is LNHNV and CDR2 is YYDKDF in the germline V gene (reference sequence). CDR3 amino acids: CATSRDWRSPYYEQYF. DNA of the CDR3: TGTGCCACCAGCAGAGATTGGAGAAGCCCCTACTACGAGCAGTACTTC. Complete variable domain (other parts from reference TRBV15 and TRBJ2-7): DAMVIQNPRYQVTQFGKPVTLSCSQTLNHNVMYWYQQKSSQAPKLLFHYYDKDFNNEADTPDNFQSRRPNTSFCFLDIRSPGLGDTAMYLCATSRDWRSPYYEQYFGPGTRLTVT.

V gene TRBV10-3 combines with J gene TRBJ2-7, with a weak D call TRBD2 (5 bases). The CDR3 is made up of 13 amino acids. The ends were cut back, 3 bases at V and 0 bases at J, with 6 bases in the middle. Germline CDR1 ENHRY, CDR2 SYGVKD. The CDR3 is CAISDGSSYEQYF. The CDR3 region has the DNA TGTGCCATCAGTGATGGGAGCTCCTACGAGCAGTACTTC.

This clone showed up just once. The V call is TRBV4-3, the J call TRBJ2-7, with a tentative D call TRBD1 (6 bases). The CDR3 has 15 residues. The ends were cut back, 5 bases at V and 0 bases at J, with 14 bases in the middle. From germline, CDR1 is LGHNA and CDR2 YSLEER. CDR3 amino acids: CASSYGQSNSYEQYF. The CDR3 coding sequence is TGCGCCAGCAGCTACGGACAGAGCAACTCCTACGAGCAGTACTTC.

This rearrangement joins TRBV27 to TRBJ1-2; TRBD1 aligns across 9 bases. The CDR3 runs 17 residues. V lost 3 bases, J lost 3 bases, and 11 bases stayed unmatched. Germline CDR1 and CDR2: MNHEY and SMNVEV (reference sequence). CDR3 residues: CASSFTGQGYSYYGYTF. The CDR3 region has the DNA TGTGCCAGCAGTTTTACGGGACAGGGTTATAGTTACTATGGCTACACCTTC.

The sample holds one count of this clone. The chain links TRBV27 to TRBJ1-1; D is uncertain. Trimming shortened V by 6 bases and J by 2 bases, and 19 bases separated the two germline ends. Germline-derived CDR1 and CDR2 are MNHEY and SMNVEV (reference sequence). The CDR3 runs to 16 residues. This chain's CDR3 is CASRSPIGTSNTEAFF. CDR3 nucleotides: TGTGCCAGCAGGTCCCCCATAGGAACGAGTAACACTGAAGCTTTCTTT.

The rearrangement joins TRBV5-4 to TRBJ1-2; maybe TRBD1 (6 bases). V gave up 6 bases and J gave up 2 bases, with 23 bases separating them. Per germline, CDR1 SGHNT and CDR2 YYREEE (reference sequence). This CDR3 comprises 17 residues. CDR3 region: CASKWGGPGASNYGYTF. CDR3 nucleotide sequence: TGTGCCAGCAAATGGGGGGGGCCGGGGGCCTCGAACTATGGCTACACCTTC.

The chain combines TRBV19 with TRBJ1-5; D is uncertain. Looked up from germline, CDR1 is LNHDA and CDR2 is SQIVND (reference sequence). The CDR3 spans 17 residues. Trimming removed 8 bases from V and 7 bases from J, with 27 bases in between. In DNA form, the CDR3 reads TGTGCCAGTTCCGAACTATTCAAAGGTAGGGCGGGGCAGCCCCAGCATTTT. Translating it yields CASSELFKGRAGQPQHF.

The chain uses TRBV9 and TRBJ2-5; the match to TRBD2 covers 9 bases. CDR3 length: 15 amino acids. The V segment lost 4 bases and the J segment 5 bases; nucleotides outside the gene matches: 9. Germline loops: CDR1 SGDLS, CDR2 YYNGEE. The CDR3 spells CASSLTSGVWETQYF. CDR3 bases: TGTGCCAGCAGCCTGACTAGCGGCGTGTGGGAGACCCAGTACTTC.

The CDR3 DNA sequence: TGTGCCAGCAGCACCCGACAGGGGTACCCAGATACGCAGTATTTT. As protein: CASSTRQGYPDTQYF. The chain links TRBV9 to TRBJ2-3, with TRBD1 matching over 8 bases. V shed 4 bases and J 4 bases; nucleotides not matched to a gene: 8. Germline V lookup: CDR1 SGDLS, CDR2 YYNGEE. The CDR3 totals 15 residues.

The rearrangement uses TRBV11-3 and TRBJ2-3, with 7 bases lining up with TRBD1. Germline V gene sequence: CDR1 SGHNT, CDR2 YENEEA. This CDR3 has 15 amino acids. Trimming took 5 bases from V and 3 from J; bases not matched to a gene: 8. The DNA for the CDR3 is TGTGCCAGCAGCCCCGACAGGGTGGGGACAGATACGCAGTATTTT. It yields the protein CASSPDRVGTDTQYF.

The chain joins TRBV10-3 to TRBJ1-2; no reliable D call. CDR1 and CDR2 from the germline V gene are ENHRY and SYGVKD. Trimming took 4 bases from V and 1 from J, leaving 4 bases between them. This CDR3 has 12 residues. CDR3 nucleotides: TGTGCCATCAGTGGTGATAACTATGGCTACACCTTC. Its translation: CAISGDNYGYTF.

This chain uses TRBV19 with TRBJ2-1; D is undetermined. Germline assignment: CDR1 LNHDA and CDR2 SQIVND (reference sequence). The length of the CDR3 is 11 residues. With 5 bases removed from V and 10 bases from J, the gap between germline ends came to 9 bases. The CDR3 sequence is CASSLREEQFF. The DNA for the CDR3 is TGTGCCAGTAGTTTGCGAGAGGAGCAGTTCTTC.

The chain couples TRBV5-1 to TRBJ2-6; D call uncertain. The CDR3 contains 18 residues. Trimming pared 0 bases from V and 0 bases from J, leaving 13 bases between. Germline V gene sequence: CDR1 SGHRS, CDR2 YFSETQ. The CDR3 sequence: CASSLAPAESSGANVLTF. The DNA for the CDR3 is TGCGCCAGCAGCTTGGCCCCGGCGGAGAGCTCTGGGGCCAACGTCCTGACTTTC.

This clone was recorded only once. The gene calls are TRBV5-4 and TRBJ1-1, with TRBD1 matching over 7 bases. Unmatched junction bases numbered 5, after V lost 5 bases and J lost 4 bases. This CDR3 is 13 amino acids long. The germline V gene encodes CDR1 SGHNT and CDR2 YYREEE (reference sequence). CDR3 residues: CASSPKGATEAFF. The CDR3 DNA reads as TGTGCCAGCAGTCCGAAGGGGGCCACTGAAGCTTTCTTT.

The chain joins TRBV19 to TRBJ1-6; a possible D gene is TRBD1 (5 bases). The ends were cut back, 7 bases at V and 8 bases at J, with 12 bases in the middle. The CDR3 contains 13 residues. Germline CDR1 is LNHDA and CDR2 is SQIVND (reference sequence). DNA for the CDR3: TGTGCCAGTAAGGGGACGAGGGATTCACCCCTCCACTTT. This translates into CASKGTRDSPLHF.

The chain couples TRBV1 to TRBJ1-1. TRBV1 is listed as a pseudogene. The CDR3 spans 17 residues. The chain's CDR3 is CTSSLSEVRPVGTEAFF. CDR3 sequence (DNA): TGCACCAGCAGCCTTTCGGAGGTGAGACCCGTCGGCACTGAAGCTTTCTTT.

CDR3 protein: CASSQELGQPQHF. The CDR3 nucleotides read TGCGCCAGCAGCCAAGAACTTGGCCAGCCCCAGCATTTT. V usage is TRBV4-3 and J usage is TRBJ1-5; D is uncertain. From germline, CDR1 is LGHNA and CDR2 YSLEER. This CDR3 contains 13 residues. V lost 0 bases to trimming and J lost 7 bases, with 7 bases between them.

The chain links TRBV5-4 to TRBJ2-5; TRBD1 matches 9 bases. The end of the DNA aligns better with TRBJ2-7, so the J call may be wrong. The germline gives CDR1 SGHNT, CDR2 YYREEE (reference sequence). This CDR3 region has 16 residues. DNA of the CDR3: TGTGCCAGCAGCCCACCCCCGGGACAGGGTTCCCACGAGCAGTACTTC. It yields the protein CASSPPPGQGSHEQYF.

The chain combines TRBV11-3 with TRBJ2-6; no firm D call. Germline V lookup: CDR1 SGHNT, CDR2 YENEEA. V gave up 5 bases and J gave up 3 bases, with 5 bases separating them. This CDR3 is built from 13 residues. For the CDR3, the DNA is TGTGCCAGCAGCCTCATTGGGGCCAACGTCCTGACTTTC. This sequence encodes CASSLIGANVLTF. Looking up the rest from reference TRBV11-3 and TRBJ2-6 gives the full variable domain: EAGVVQSPRYKIIEKKQPVAFWCNPISGHNTLYWYLQNLGQGPELLIRYENEEAVDDSQLPKDRFSAERLKGVDSTLKIQPAELGDSAVYLCASSLIGANVLTFGAGSRLTVL.

This sequence joins TRBV2 and TRBJ1-2, with D hard to call. With 4 bases removed from V and 8 bases from J, the gap between germline ends came to 20 bases. CDR3 length: 15 amino acids. Per germline, CDR1 SNHLY and CDR2 FYNNEI. CDR3: CASSGVGPYMEGYTF. The CDR3 DNA reads as TGTGCCAGCAGTGGCGTCGGACCCTACATGGAAGGCTACACCTTC.

The rearrangement joins TRBV6-4 to TRBJ2-3, with D perhaps matching TRBD1 (6 bases). The V and J ends lost 9 bases and 1 base respectively, with 14 bases between them. Germline V CDR1 and CDR2: MRHNA, SNTAGT. The CDR3 is made up of 14 amino acids. CDR3 coding DNA: TGTGCCAGTCGGTCAGGGGTCGGCACAGATACGCAGTATTTT. Translating it yields CASRSGVGTDTQYF.

The CDR3: CAIRPGQGAEGTEAFF. The CDR3 DNA follows: TGTGCCATCAGGCCGGGACAGGGGGCGGAGGGAACTGAAGCTTTCTTT. The V and J genes are TRBV10-3 and TRBJ1-1; 12 positions agree with TRBD1. V lost 6 bases, J lost 5 bases, and 10 bases stayed unmatched. The CDR3 has 16 residues. The germline V gene encodes CDR1 ENHRY and CDR2 SYGVKD.

V is TRBV7-3 and J is TRBJ2-1, with no clear D. CDR1 and CDR2 (germline): SGHTA, FQGTGA. CDR3 length: 15 residues. V lost 5 bases and J 0 bases, leaving 11 bases between the germline ends. For the CDR3, the DNA is TGTGCCAGCAGCCTACTTTCCGGCTCCTACAATGAGCAGTTCTTC. Encoded protein: CASSLLSGSYNEQFF.

The V gene is TRBV10-3, the J gene TRBJ2-5, with D possibly TRBD2 on 5 matching bases. This CDR3 is built from 14 residues. Trimming pared 0 bases from V and 4 bases from J, leaving 9 bases between. Germline loops: CDR1 ENHRY, CDR2 SYGVKD. The DNA for the CDR3 is TGTGCCATCAGTGAGTCGAGGGTTGTAGAGACCCAGTACTTC. Translated: CAISESRVVETQYF.

The chain links TRBV7-7 to TRBJ2-5; either TRBD1 or TRBD2 may fit D (5 bases each). Trimming stripped 3 bases from V and 4 bases from J, with 12 bases between. There are 14 residues in the CDR3. Germline-derived CDR1 and CDR2 are SSHAT and FNYEAQ (reference sequence). CDR3 nucleotides: TGTGCCAGCAGCTTCTCCGGGGCAGTAGAGACCCAGTACTTC. This encodes CASSFSGAVETQYF.

The chain combines TRBV5-1 with TRBJ2-7; 10 bases agree with TRBD1. This CDR3 region has 15 residues. The germline CDR1 and CDR2 sequences are SGHRS and YFSETQ. V dropped 5 bases and J dropped 5; count of bases not matched to a gene: 10. CDR3 sequence reads: CASSYFPGTGDEQYF. In nucleotides, the CDR3 is TGCGCCAGCAGTTACTTTCCCGGGACAGGGGACGAGCAGTACTTC.

Written as DNA, the CDR3 is TGTGCCAGCAGCCAAGATGATGGGGGCGGCTATGGCTACACCTTC. It encodes CASSQDDGGGYGYTF. The chain links TRBV4-2 to TRBJ1-2, with a possible D match to TRBD1 (6 bases). From germline, CDR1 is LGHNA and CDR2 YNFKEQ. Trimming pared 0 bases from V and 4 bases from J, leaving 12 bases between. The CDR3 totals 15 residues.

This chain links TRBV11-2 with TRBJ1-2; 8 bases fit TRBD1. V lost 6 bases and J lost 4; bases outside the gene matches: 10. CDR3 length: 15 amino acids. The germline CDR1 and CDR2 sequences are SGHAT and FQNNGV. CDR3 region: CASRLRDRTVYGYTF. The CDR3 bases are TGTGCCAGCAGGCTTAGGGACAGGACGGTCTATGGCTACACCTTC. Based on the CDR3 plus reference TRBV11-2 and TRBJ1-2, the full variable domain is EAGVAQSPRYKIIEKRQSVAFWCNPISGHATLYWYQQILGQGPKLLIQFQNNGVVDDSQLPKDRFSAERLKGVDSTLKIQPAKLEDSAVYLCASRLRDRTVYGYTFGSGTRLTVV.

The chain has TRBV27 and TRBJ1-1; D might be TRBD1 (5 bases). The V gene lost 5 bases and the J gene lost 5 bases, with 18 bases spanning the gap. Germline lookup yields CDR1 MNHEY and CDR2 SMNVEV (reference sequence). The CDR3 has 15 residues. CDR3 DNA sequence: TGTGCCAGCAGTCCCCGGGGGGGAAGGGGTACTGAAGCTTTCTTT. This translates into CASSPRGGRGTEAFF.

This chain joins TRBV6-6 and TRBJ1-6; D gene unclear. The CDR3 totals 13 residues. CDR1 MNHNY and CDR2 SVGAGI come from the germline V gene (reference sequence). Trimming shortened V by 2 bases and J by 7 bases, and 6 bases separated the two germline ends. The CDR3 DNA sequence: TGTGCCAGCAGTTACGTAGACAATTCACCCCTCCACTTT. This encodes CASSYVDNSPLHF.